Reported below is one T cell receptor beta chain. The sample belongs to a study of blood T cell repertoires in COVID-19. As originally analysed: Counts of nucleated cells, estimated from reference gene primer amplification, were obtained. Repertoires were generated with immunoSEQ multiplex PCR, while TCRdb's copy carries only in-frame clones and drops some. That table furnishes V, J and clone size, whereas the DNA furnished D and trimming. The sample has 200,000 or so clones; 70% to 90% are singletons. V was trimmed by 5 bases and J by 8 bases, leaving 13 bases between them. CDR1 and CDR2 from the germline V gene are SGDLS and YYNGEE. The CDR3 consists of 13 residues.

The sequence derives from a man aged 70 or older with active or convalescent COVID-19. The sequencing sample was made of peripheral blood. This chain links TRBV9 with TRBJ1-4, with D possibly being TRBD1 (5 bases). CDR3 coding DNA: TGTGCCAGCAGTGGCAGGGCTGAAGAAAAACTGTTTTTT. This translates into CASSGRAEEKLFF. The whole variable domain, filled in from reference TRBV9 and TRBJ1-4, reads DSGVTQTPKHLITATGQRVTLRCSPRSGDLSVYWYQQSLDQGLQFLIQYYNGEERAKGNILERFSAQQFPDLHSELNLSSLELGDSALYFCASSGRAEEKLFFGSGTQLSVL.